A single sample is the source of the 27 T cell receptor beta chains below, sequenced in a study of blood T cell repertoires in COVID-19 (dated by TCRdb to 2020 to 2021). Library construction relied on the immunoSEQ multiplex PCR assay. This is the immuneACCESS table as TCRdb keeps it, with only in-frame sequences that have V and J called. A part of the clones is gone; compared with another copy, unresolved V genes explain less than half, and the rest is unexplained. This sample comprises some 110,000 clones, approximately 90% of them detected only once. The top ten hold under 2% of the sample. Sequenced: peripheral blood. These receptors were obtained from a human donor with active COVID-19. The donor label of this sample is uncertain.

The chain is built from TRBV7-2 and TRBJ2-3; 7 nucleotides agree with TRBD1. The germline V gene has CDR1 SGHTA and CDR2 FQGNSA. The CDR3 spans 14 residues. V was clipped by 5 bases and J by 2 bases; unmatched bases: 4. The CDR3 reads CASSTGQFTDTQYF. The CDR3 region has the DNA TGTGCCAGCAGCACGGGACAGTTCACAGATACGCAGTATTTT.

V is TRBV12-3 or TRBV12-4 and J is TRBJ2-1, with 7 nucleotides matching TRBD2. The CDR3 spans 13 residues. The trim removed 6 bases at V and 9 bases at J, leaving 8 bases unmatched. The CDR3, as DNA: TGTGCCAGCAGCCCCACGGGCGGGGGTGAGCAGTTCTTC. It translates to CASSPTGGGEQFF.

The chain joins TRBV19 to TRBJ1-5; D perhaps matches TRBD1 (5 bases). CDR1 is LNHDA and CDR2 is SQIVND in the germline V gene (reference sequence). The ends were cut back, 4 bases at V and 4 bases at J, with 14 bases in the middle. This CDR3 spans 15 amino acids. CDR3 nucleotide sequence: TGTGCCAGTAGTACAGACGGGGGGATAAATCAGCCCCAGCATTTT. Translation: CASSTDGGINQPQHF.

The chain joins TRBV18 to TRBJ2-7, with 7 positions matching TRBD1. Germline lookup yields CDR1 KGHSH and CDR2 LQKENI. The CDR3 covers 13 residues. After removal of 3 bases from V and 3 bases from J, the junction contained 2 bases not matched to a gene. CDR3 amino acids: CASSPGQYYEQYF. In nucleotides, the CDR3 is TGTGCCAGCTCACCGGGACAGTACTACGAGCAGTACTTC. The full variable domain, with the rest looked up from reference TRBV18 and TRBJ2-7, is NAGVMQNPRHLVRRRGQEARLRCSPMKGHSHVYWYRQLPEEGLKFMVYLQKENIIDESGMPKERFSAEFPKEGPSILRIQQVVRGDSAAYFCASSPGQYYEQYFGPGTRLTVT.

The chain carries TRBV6-2 or TRBV6-3 and TRBJ2-2; TRBD1 aligns across 7 bases. CDR3 length: 17 amino acids. CDR1 is MNHEY, CDR2 SVGEGT, per germline. The V gene end was trimmed by 2 bases and the J gene end by 4 bases; junction bases not matched to a gene: 10. CDR3 DNA sequence: TGTGCCAGCAGTTACCCGTTGACAGGGCACCTCACCGGGGAGCTGTTTTTT. Its protein is CASSYPLTGHLTGELFF.

This chain joins TRBV7-9 and TRBJ2-2; the match to TRBD2 covers 12 bases. The germline gives CDR1 SEHNR, CDR2 FQNEAQ (reference sequence). The CDR3 covers 19 residues. V dropped 0 bases and J dropped 4; count of bases not matched to a gene: 9. DNA for the CDR3: TGTGCCAGCAGCTTAGCGCGACTAGCGGGGGCGCGAGGCACCGGGGAGCTGTTTTTT. Its protein product is CASSLARLAGARGTGELFF.

For the CDR3, the DNA is TGTGCCAGCAGCTCAGGCAGGACAGGGGCTCGATTGATCGGGGCCCTCCACTTT. It yields the protein CASSSGRTGARLIGALHF. This chain joins TRBV5-4 and TRBJ1-6; 9 nucleotides align to TRBD1. CDR1 and CDR2 (germline): SGHNT, YYREEE (reference sequence). The V gene end was trimmed by 3 bases and the J gene end by 14 bases; junction bases not matched to a gene: 21. The CDR3 loop spans 18 amino acids.

This sequence joins TRBV5-1 and TRBJ1-5, with unresolved D. Germline V CDR1 and CDR2: SGHRS, YFSETQ. V was cut by 0 bases and J by 7 bases, with 8 bases left in between. This CDR3 spans 13 amino acids. The CDR3 DNA reads TGCGCCAGCAGCTTGGGTCCGGGACAGCCCCAGCATTTT. This gives the protein CASSLGPGQPQHF.

This clone has a single count. The V and J genes are TRBV5-1 and TRBJ1-2, with TRBD1 as a possible D gene (6 bases). The germline gives CDR1 SGHRS, CDR2 YFSETQ. The CDR3 spans 14 residues. Between the trimmed V and J ends, which lost 0 bases and 2 bases, there was a span of 8 bases. CDR3 region: CASSLEGENYGYTF. The CDR3 region has the DNA TGCGCCAGCAGCTTGGAGGGGGAAAACTATGGCTACACCTTC.

The gene calls are TRBV7-2 and TRBJ2-1; 10 bases fit TRBD1. CDR3 length: 15 amino acids. Germline V CDR1 and CDR2: SGHTA, FQGNSA. Trimming cost V 3 bases and J 4 bases; bases outside gene matches: 3. The CDR3 spells CASSLDRGIYNEQFF. The CDR3 DNA sequence: TGTGCCAGCAGCTTGGACAGGGGGATTTACAATGAGCAGTTCTTC.

The chain has TRBV9 and TRBJ1-6, with TRBD1 as a possible D gene (5 bases). Germline assignment: CDR1 SGDLS and CDR2 YYNGEE. Trimming shortened V by 3 bases and J by 10 bases, and 17 bases separated the two germline ends. CDR3 length: 15 amino acids. CDR3: CASSEGMVDLSPLHF. CDR3 coding DNA: TGTGCCAGCAGCGAGGGGATGGTCGATCTGTCACCCCTCCACTTT. The entire variable domain, with the rest obtained from reference TRBV9 and TRBJ1-6, is as follows: DSGVTQTPKHLITATGQRVTLRCSPRSGDLSVYWYQQSLDQGLQFLIQYYNGEERAKGNILERFSAQQFPDLHSELNLSSLELGDSALYFCASSEGMVDLSPLHFGNGTRLTVT.

This clone occurred a few times. This sequence joins TRBV15 and TRBJ1-2; D gene ambiguous. CDR1 is LNHNV, CDR2 YYDKDF, per germline (reference sequence). The CDR3 is 15 amino acids. V was shortened by 0 bases and J by 8 bases, with 16 bases between the two germline ends. The CDR3 DNA sequence: TGTGCCACCAGCAGAGATTTTTTGGCGGGTGAAGGCTACACCTTC. Protein: CATSRDFLAGEGYTF.

The chain uses TRBV7-2 and TRBJ2-3; 14 nucleotides line up with TRBD2. Germline CDR1 SGHTA, CDR2 FQGNSA. The CDR3 is made up of 18 amino acids. Trimming cost V 0 bases and J 0 bases; bases outside gene matches: 2. CDR3: CASSLAGLAGVSTDTQYF. CDR3 DNA sequence: TGTGCCAGCAGCTTAGCGGGACTAGCGGGGGTTAGCACAGATACGCAGTATTTT.

The chain employs TRBV19 and TRBJ1-1; 8 bases align to TRBD1. V was pared by 4 bases and J by 1 base, with 5 bases of the junction left unmatched. Germline CDR1 reads LNHDA; CDR2 reads SQIVND (reference sequence). The CDR3 runs 15 residues. The CDR3 sequence: CASSRQGARNTEAFF. CDR3 bases: TGTGCCAGTAGTAGGCAGGGGGCGCGGAACACTGAAGCTTTCTTT.

The sample holds one count of this clone. The chain combines TRBV2 with TRBJ1-1; TRBD1 agrees at 7 bases. Germline V lookup: CDR1 SNHLY, CDR2 FYNNEI. V shed 6 bases, J shed 1 base, and the junction held 8 bases outside the gene matches. This CDR3 comprises 15 residues. CDR3 DNA: TGTGCCAGCAGCCCTCAGGGGGTTTGGAACACTGAAGCTTTCTTT. Protein product: CASSPQGVWNTEAFF.

The chain joins TRBV24-1 to TRBJ2-6, with 9 bases matching TRBD1. Germline values: CDR1 KGHDR, CDR2 SFDVKD. This CDR3 contains 18 residues. Trimming took 6 bases from V and 3 from J; bases not matched to a gene: 11. The CDR3 sequence: CATSNRDRASGGANVLTF. Written as DNA, the CDR3 is TGTGCCACCAGTAACCGGGACAGGGCTTCGGGTGGGGCCAACGTCCTGACTTTC.

Written as DNA, the CDR3 is TGTGCCAGCAGCTTAGCGTATAGGGGTAGCACCGGGGAGCTGTTTTTT. Amino acid sequence: CASSLAYRGSTGELFF. V is TRBV7-6 and J is TRBJ2-2, with D tentatively TRBD1 (5 bases). The CDR3 consists of 16 residues. CDR1 is SGHVS and CDR2 is FNYEAQ in the germline V gene. V dropped 0 bases and J dropped 4 bases, with 12 bases sitting between them.

The chain is built from TRBV29-1 and TRBJ2-6; TRBD2 aligns across 10 bases. Looked up from germline, CDR1 is SQVTM and CDR2 is ANQGSEA. This CDR3 is built from 18 residues. Losses at the gene ends were 1 base for V and 1 base for J; bases not matched to a gene: 7. This CDR3 reads CSVEGLAGVTSGANVLTF. CDR3 DNA sequence: TGCAGCGTTGAAGGTCTAGCGGGGGTAACGTCTGGGGCCAACGTCCTGACTTTC.

Written as DNA, the CDR3 is TGTGCCAGCAGCCGACGAACAGGGATGGGCAACGAGCAGTACTTC. This gives the protein CASSRRTGMGNEQYF. V usage is TRBV7-6 and J usage is TRBJ2-7; TRBD1 is a possible D gene (6 bases). The V end was cut by 5 bases, the J end by 5 bases, with 19 bases between. This CDR3 region has 15 residues. Germline V gives CDR1 SGHVS, CDR2 FNYEAQ.

The V gene is TRBV2, the J gene TRBJ2-2, with 12 nucleotides matching TRBD1. Trimming at V came to 5 bases and at J to 7 bases, leaving 11 bases not matched to a gene. Germline V gene sequence: CDR1 SNHLY, CDR2 FYNNEI. The CDR3 has 17 residues. The CDR3 loop is CASSTDLGTGGFGELFF. Written as DNA, the CDR3 is TGTGCCAGCAGTACCGACCTTGGGACAGGGGGCTTCGGGGAGCTGTTTTTT. Supplemented by reference TRBV2 and TRBJ2-2, the full variable domain reads EPEVTQTPSHQVTQMGQEVILRCVPISNHLYFYWYRQILGQKVEFLVSFYNNEISEKSEIFDDQFSVERPDGSNFTLKIRSTKLEDSAMYFCASSTDLGTGGFGELFFGEGSRLTVL.

The gene calls are TRBV29-1 and TRBJ2-1; 7 bases are a match to TRBD1. The CDR3 extends over 14 amino acids. Trimming at V came to 8 bases and at J to 5 bases, leaving 12 bases not matched to a gene. CDR1 is SQVTM, CDR2 ANQGSEA, per germline. CDR3 DNA sequence: TGCAGCTTTGGGAAGGGGGCGCAAAACAATGAGCAGTTCTTC. As protein: CSFGKGAQNNEQFF.

J is TRBJ2-3 and V is TRBV12-5; D may be TRBD1 (6 bases). The CDR3 totals 17 residues. V was clipped by 2 bases and J by 0 bases, with 15 bases between them. Germline loops: CDR1 LGHNT, CDR2 FRNRAP. The CDR3 region has the DNA TGTGCTAGTGGTTTGTTACTAGACAGGAGAAGCACAGATACGCAGTATTTT. Translated: CASGLLLDRRSTDTQYF.

This rearrangement joins TRBV4-1 to TRBJ2-7; tentatively, D is TRBD2 (5 bases). The V end was cut by 1 base, the J end by 0 bases, with 13 bases between. Germline V gives CDR1 MGHRA, CDR2 YSYEKL. The CDR3 extends over 16 amino acids. The CDR3 nucleotides read TGCGCCAGCAGCCAAGCCCCCGGACTCGTCTCCTACGAGCAGTACTTC. Translating it yields CASSQAPGLVSYEQYF.

J is TRBJ1-1 and V is TRBV3-1 (or the pseudogene TRBV3-2); D remains unclear. V was clipped by 1 base and J by 7 bases, with 13 bases between them. The CDR3 has 14 amino acids. Germline CDR1 reads LGHDT; CDR2 reads YNNKEL (reference sequence). CDR3 coding DNA: TGTGCCAGCAGCCAAGCAGAGTCTAGAAGTGAAGCTTTCTTT. Its protein product is CASSQAESRSEAFF.

The chain links TRBV6-5 to TRBJ2-2, with 11 bases identical to TRBD1. Trimming took 5 bases from V and 7 from J; bases not matched to a gene: 6. Germline V CDR1 and CDR2: MNHEY, SVGAGI. There are 15 residues in the CDR3. The DNA of the CDR3 is TGTGCCAGCAGTCGGACAGGGGGCATGCACGGGGAGCTGTTTTTT. Translation: CASSRTGGMHGELFF.

J is TRBJ1-5 and V is TRBV4-1; TRBD1 is a possible D gene (5 bases). CDR1 and CDR2 from the germline V gene are MGHRA and YSYEKL. CDR3 length: 19 amino acids. Trimming pared 1 base from V and 0 bases from J, leaving 19 bases between. CDR3: CASSQGDSGTSYSNQPQHF. In nucleotides, the CDR3 is TGCGCCAGCAGCCAAGGGGACTCGGGTACATCATATAGCAATCAGCCCCAGCATTTT.

This clone was found once. The junction and the germline gene differ at one end; a read error may be behind it. The rearrangement links TRBV5-5 to TRBJ1-2; TRBD1 agrees at 11 bases. This CDR3 region has 15 residues. CDR1 and CDR2 from the germline V gene are SGHKS and YYEKEE (reference sequence). This chain's CDR3 is CASNLGQGVFDGYTF. CDR3 bases: TGTGCCAGCAACTTGGGACAGGGGGTTTTCGATGGCTACACCTTC.